This TCR beta chain is from a study of Graves' ophthalmopathy and Graves' hyperthyroidism (dated by TCRdb to the late 2010s). About the full investigation: Peripheral blood was collected before any treatment was given, at the time of initial diagnosis. In more than five hyperthyroidism patients, the T-cell repertoires found in thyroid tissue were compared with those found in blood. The independent validation cohort included roughly 19 hyperthyroidism patients plus 17 patients who later progressed from hyperthyroidism to ophthalmopathy. To explore V-J signatures distinguishing ophthalmopathy from hyperthyroidism, a discovery set of around 97 patients (roughly 44 ophthalmopathy, 55 to 60 stable hyperthyroidism) was enrolled. TCR beta repertoire signatures were used to distinguish Graves' ophthalmopathy from Graves' hyperthyroidism and to predict progression to ophthalmopathy. Once sampling was done, hyperthyroidism patients were given methimazole at a starting dose of 30 mg daily, while ophthalmopathy patients were given high-dose intravenous methylprednisolone. The 100 or so discovery patients were divided at random into training and test sets in a 7:3 ratio. In total, approximately 130 blood samples were TCR-sequenced: roughly 45 ophthalmopathy, some 80 hyperthyroidism and some 17 hyperthyroidism-to-ophthalmopathy patients. Study-level results and caveats: Sample size was not statistically predetermined, and group allocation was not concealed from the investigators. In cross-validation, the 13-signature model distinguished ophthalmopathy from stable hyperthyroidism with approximately 88% sensitivity and about 84% specificity, and in the test set the corresponding values were around 78% and 73%. Most expanded thyroid clonotypes with a frequency above 0.001 also appeared in blood, which suggests that blood repertoires may reflect the immune response in the thyroid. In validation, the model predicted ophthalmopathy progression with 70.59% sensitivity and 72% to 80% specificity; eleven to twelve predicted patients were CT-confirmed with GO in a median of approximately 6.2 months.

Counted from cysteine to phenylalanine, this CDR3 has 18 amino acids. Only the CDR3 part of the read is kept: 54 bases, read in frame from the first base. V lost 6 bases and J lost 0 bases; the stretch between them is 27 bases long. As encoded in the germline V gene (reference sequence), CDR1 is DFQATT while CDR2 is SNEGSKA. This clonotype was detected ten times or more. Its specific antigen is unknown. Base qualities are not at hand, and no much larger clone is one base apart. Ophthalmopathy patients were characterized by moderately to severely active disease, a Clinical Activity Score of at least 3, a NOSPECS grade of at least 4, and a disease duration under 3 months. Patients with other autoimmune diseases, uncontrolled infections, pregnancy or lactation were excluded from the study. Diagnosis was based on clinical symptoms, serum thyroxine, TRAb, thyroid ultrasound and orbital computed tomography. Ficoll-Paque density gradient centrifugation was used to isolate PBMCs from around 10 ml of fresh peripheral blood. Total RNA was extracted with Trizol reagent and quality-checked on an Agilent 2100 Bioanalyzer.

TCR beta CDR3 regions were amplified from RNA transcripts for repertoire sequencing. A first-round RT-PCR used HTBI primers with the Qiagen OneStep RT-PCR kit, followed by a second-round multiplex PCR, size selection and purification. Libraries were sequenced paired-end with 100 bp reads on an Illumina HiSeq2000. Per the original workflow: SOAPnuke was used to process the reads, throwing out any read that had adapters, had uncalled bases, had a mean Phred below 15, or lacked an exact constant-primer or identifier match. COPE v1.2.5 was used to merge the high-quality paired reads. Unique nucleotide sequences were defined as clonotypes and aligned to IMGT TRB V, D and J references using MiTCR v1.1. The analysis was limited to V-J combinations with a frequency above 0.0001, which together covered 99.2% of repertoires. For each V-J combination, a TCR clonal expansion and chaos score was defined as F50 clonal expansion divided by the chaos observed in the TCRdist matrix. Welch's t-statistics and random forest were used to reduce the features to around 13 V-J combinations, which were then used as input to a naive Bayes classifier. The Morisita-Horn index was used to measure how similar the thyroid and blood repertoires were. Using fastp trimming at Q25 and MiXCR clonotype assembly, TCRdb reanalyzed the public sequencing data and kept in-frame beta chains. Each CDR3 protein appears once, grouped with its most common genes and DNA. The V and J calls were not made by the authors but by TCRdb's processing. Present in this sample are 200,000 to 250,000 distinct CDR3 sequences, approximately 28% of which were seen just once. The top ten constitute approximately 8.2% of the sample.

The sequence was obtained from a man over 45 with Graves' ophthalmopathy. Donor details come from another sample of the same person, matched by shared clones. The sample was peripheral blood. The V and J segments used are TRBV20-1 and TRBJ2-7; possibly the D gene is TRBD1, per 5 matching bases. CDR3 loop: CSALRWGTVAASSYEQYF. The nucleotides are TGCAGTGCGCTCCGTTGGGGCACTGTGGCGGCGAGCTCCTACGAGCAGTACTTC.